This note documents a single T cell receptor beta chain sequence. What it binds is not known. V was cut by 5 bases and J by 3 bases, with 20 bases left in between. Germline CDR1 reads PRHDT; CDR2 reads FYEKMQ (reference sequence). CDR3 length: 16 amino acids. The entry originates in a study of T cell repertoires in cytomegalovirus infection. Study background: Well-studied HLA-B-restricted epitopes and recently identified HLA-C-restricted epitopes of CMV were both used in the study. Study conclusions and caveats: CMV-specific HLA-C-restricted TCR beta clonotypes dominated the ex vivo response.

Each CDR3 protein is one row after TCRdb ran MiXCR on the reads. The repertoire includes approximately 590,000 distinct CDR3 sequences, approximately 40% of them detected once, and around 50% sits in the top ten. This receptor was obtained from a human donor in good health (CMV status not recorded). Some clones in this sample may be carry-over from other donors' samples. The chain uses TRBV13 and TRBJ2-7, with D possibly TRBD1 on 6 matching bases. Sequencing used cultured PBMCs, obtained from culture after CMV antigen stimulation. The CDR3 DNA sequence: TGTGCCAGCAGCCCCAGGGGATGGCGAGGGATCTACGAGCAGTACTTC. This codes for CASSPRGWRGIYEQYF.